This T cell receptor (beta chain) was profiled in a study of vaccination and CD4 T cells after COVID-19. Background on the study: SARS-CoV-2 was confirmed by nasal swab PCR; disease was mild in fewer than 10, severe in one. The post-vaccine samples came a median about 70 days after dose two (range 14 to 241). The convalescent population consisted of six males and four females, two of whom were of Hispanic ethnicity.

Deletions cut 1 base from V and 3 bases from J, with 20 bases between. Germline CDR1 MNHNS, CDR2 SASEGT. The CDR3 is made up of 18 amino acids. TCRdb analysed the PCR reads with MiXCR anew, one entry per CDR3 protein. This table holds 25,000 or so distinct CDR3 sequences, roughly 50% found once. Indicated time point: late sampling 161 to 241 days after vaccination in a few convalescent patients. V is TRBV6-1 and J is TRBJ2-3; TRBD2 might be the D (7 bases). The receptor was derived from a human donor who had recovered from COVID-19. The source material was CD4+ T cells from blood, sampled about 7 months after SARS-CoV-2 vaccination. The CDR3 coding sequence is TGTGCCAGCAGTGAAGGGATTATGGGGGGGGCTTGGACAGATACGCAGTATTTT. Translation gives CASSEGIMGGAWTDTQYF.